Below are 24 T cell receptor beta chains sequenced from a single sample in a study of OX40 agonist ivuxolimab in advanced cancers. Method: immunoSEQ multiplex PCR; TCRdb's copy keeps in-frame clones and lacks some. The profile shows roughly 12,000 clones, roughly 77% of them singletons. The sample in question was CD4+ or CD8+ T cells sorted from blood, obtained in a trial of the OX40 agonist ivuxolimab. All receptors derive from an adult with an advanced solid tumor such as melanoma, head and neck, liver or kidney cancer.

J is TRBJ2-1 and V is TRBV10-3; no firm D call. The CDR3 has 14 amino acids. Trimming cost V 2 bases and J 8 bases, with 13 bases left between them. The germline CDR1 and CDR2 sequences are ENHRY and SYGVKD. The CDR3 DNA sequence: TGTGCCATCAGTGAGCTAGGCTTCCTCGATGAGCAGTTCTTC. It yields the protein CAISELGFLDEQFF.

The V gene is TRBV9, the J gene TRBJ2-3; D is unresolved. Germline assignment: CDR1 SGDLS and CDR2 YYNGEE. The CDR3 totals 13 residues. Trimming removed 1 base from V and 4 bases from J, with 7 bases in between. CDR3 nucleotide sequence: TGTGCCAGCAGCGTACTCCTGGCAGATACGCAGTATTTT. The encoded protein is CASSVLLADTQYF.

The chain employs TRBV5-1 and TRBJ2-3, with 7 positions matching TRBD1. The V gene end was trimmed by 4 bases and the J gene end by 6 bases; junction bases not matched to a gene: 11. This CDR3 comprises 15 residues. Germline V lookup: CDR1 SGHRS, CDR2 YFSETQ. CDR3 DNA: TGCGCCAGCAGCCCGCGGACAGGCCATGCGGATACGCAGTATTTT. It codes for CASSPRTGHADTQYF.

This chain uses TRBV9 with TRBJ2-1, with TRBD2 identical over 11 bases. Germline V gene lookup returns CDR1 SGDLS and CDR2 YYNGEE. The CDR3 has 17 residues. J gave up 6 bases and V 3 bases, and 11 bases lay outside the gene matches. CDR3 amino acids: CASSGGTSGIDRNEQFF. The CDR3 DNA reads TGTGCCAGCAGCGGTGGGACTAGCGGAATTGACCGCAATGAGCAGTTCTTC.

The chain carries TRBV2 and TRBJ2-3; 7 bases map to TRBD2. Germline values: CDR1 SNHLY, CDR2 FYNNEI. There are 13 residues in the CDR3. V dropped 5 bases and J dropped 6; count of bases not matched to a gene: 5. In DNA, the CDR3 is TGTGCCAGCAGTCGCGGGAGTGCTGATACGCAGTATTTT. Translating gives CASSRGSADTQYF.

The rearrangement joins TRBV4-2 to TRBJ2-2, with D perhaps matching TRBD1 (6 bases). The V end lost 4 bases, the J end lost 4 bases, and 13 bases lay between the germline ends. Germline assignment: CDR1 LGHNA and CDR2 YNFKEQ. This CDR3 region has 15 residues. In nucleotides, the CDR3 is TGTGCCAGCAGCCTCTTCCAGGGGATCACCGGGGAGCTGTTTTTT. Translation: CASSLFQGITGELFF.

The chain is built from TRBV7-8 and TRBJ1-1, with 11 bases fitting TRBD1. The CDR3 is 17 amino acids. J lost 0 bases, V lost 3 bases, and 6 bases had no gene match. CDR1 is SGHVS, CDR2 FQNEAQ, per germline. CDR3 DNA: TGTGCCAGCAGCTTCAATCGGGACAGGGGGATGAACACTGAAGCTTTCTTT. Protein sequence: CASSFNRDRGMNTEAFF.

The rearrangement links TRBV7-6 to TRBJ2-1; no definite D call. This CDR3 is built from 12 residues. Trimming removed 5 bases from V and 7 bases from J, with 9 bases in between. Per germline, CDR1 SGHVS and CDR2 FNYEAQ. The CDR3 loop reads CASSRLRNEQFF. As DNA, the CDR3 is TGTGCCAGCAGCAGACTTCGGAATGAGCAGTTCTTC.

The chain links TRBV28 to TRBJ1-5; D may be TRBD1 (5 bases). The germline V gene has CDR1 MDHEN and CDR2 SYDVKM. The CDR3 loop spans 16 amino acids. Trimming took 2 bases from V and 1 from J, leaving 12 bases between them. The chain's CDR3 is CASSLTGRESNQPQHF. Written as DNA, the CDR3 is TGTGCCAGCAGTTTAACGGGCAGGGAGAGCAATCAGCCCCAGCATTTT.

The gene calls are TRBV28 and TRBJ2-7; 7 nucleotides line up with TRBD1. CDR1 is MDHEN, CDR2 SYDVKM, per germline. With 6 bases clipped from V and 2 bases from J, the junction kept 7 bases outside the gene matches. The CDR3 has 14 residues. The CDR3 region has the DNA TGTGCCAGCAGGCTACAGGGGACCACCTACGAGCAGTACTTC. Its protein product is CASRLQGTTYEQYF.

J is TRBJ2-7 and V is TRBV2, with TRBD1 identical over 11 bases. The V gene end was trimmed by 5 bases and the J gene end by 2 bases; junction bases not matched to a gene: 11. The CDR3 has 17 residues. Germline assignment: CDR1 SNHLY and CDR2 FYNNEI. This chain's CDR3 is CASSNQGRDRGTYEQYF. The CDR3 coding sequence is TGTGCCAGCAGTAATCAGGGCCGGGACAGGGGGACCTACGAGCAGTACTTC.

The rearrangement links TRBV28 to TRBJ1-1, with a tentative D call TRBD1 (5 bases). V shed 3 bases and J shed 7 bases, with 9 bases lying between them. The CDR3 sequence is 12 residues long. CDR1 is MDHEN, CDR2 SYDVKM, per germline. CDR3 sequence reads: CASSLGRVEAFF. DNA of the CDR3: TGTGCCAGCAGTTTGGGCAGGGTTGAAGCTTTCTTT.

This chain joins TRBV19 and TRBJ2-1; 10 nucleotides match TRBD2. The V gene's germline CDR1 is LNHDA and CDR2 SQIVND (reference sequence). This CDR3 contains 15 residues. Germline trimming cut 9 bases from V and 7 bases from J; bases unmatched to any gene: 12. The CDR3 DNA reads TGTGCCAGCGGTGTGACTAGCGGGTTTCTAAATGAGCAGTTCTTC. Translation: CASGVTSGFLNEQFF. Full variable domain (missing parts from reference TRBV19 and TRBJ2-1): DGGITQSPKYLFRKEGQNVTLSCEQNLNHDAMYWYRQDPGQGLRLIYYSQIVNDFQKGDIAEGYSVSREKKESFPLTVTSAQKNPTAFYLCASGVTSGFLNEQFFGPGTRLTVL.

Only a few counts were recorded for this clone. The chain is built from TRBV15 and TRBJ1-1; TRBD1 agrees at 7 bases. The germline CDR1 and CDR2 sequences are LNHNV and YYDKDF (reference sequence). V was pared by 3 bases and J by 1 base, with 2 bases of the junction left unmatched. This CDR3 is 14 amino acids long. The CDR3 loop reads CATSRTGKNTEAFF. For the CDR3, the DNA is TGTGCCACCAGCAGGACAGGGAAGAACACTGAAGCTTTCTTT.

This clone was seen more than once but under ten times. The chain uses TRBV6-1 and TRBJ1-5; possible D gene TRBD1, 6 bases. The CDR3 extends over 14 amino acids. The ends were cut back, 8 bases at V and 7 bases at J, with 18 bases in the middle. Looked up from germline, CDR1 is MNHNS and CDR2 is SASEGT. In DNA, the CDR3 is TGTGCCAGCTGTAGTGGACAAGGGGGACAGCCCCAGCATTTT. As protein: CASCSGQGGQPQHF.

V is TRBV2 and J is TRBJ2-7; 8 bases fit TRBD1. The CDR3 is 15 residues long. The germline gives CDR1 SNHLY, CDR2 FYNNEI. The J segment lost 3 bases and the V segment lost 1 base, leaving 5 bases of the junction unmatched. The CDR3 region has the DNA TGTGCCAGCAGTGAAGGCTACAGGGGGTTCTACGAGCAGTACTTC. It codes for CASSEGYRGFYEQYF.

CDR3 sequence (DNA): TGTGCCAGCAGCGGGGAGCTTTCGGAGACCCAGTACTTC. Protein: CASSGELSETQYF. V and J are TRBV7-9 and TRBJ2-5; the D gene is possibly TRBD2 (5 bases). Germline V lookup: CDR1 SEHNR, CDR2 FQNEAQ (reference sequence). With 5 bases removed from V and 5 bases from J, the gap between germline ends came to 12 bases. The CDR3 runs to 13 residues.

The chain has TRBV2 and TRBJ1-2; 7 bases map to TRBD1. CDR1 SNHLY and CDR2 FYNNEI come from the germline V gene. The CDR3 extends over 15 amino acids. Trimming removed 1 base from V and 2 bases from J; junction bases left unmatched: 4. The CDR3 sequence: CASSEVGQPNYGYTF. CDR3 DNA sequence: TGTGCCAGCAGTGAAGTGGGACAGCCAAACTATGGCTACACCTTC.

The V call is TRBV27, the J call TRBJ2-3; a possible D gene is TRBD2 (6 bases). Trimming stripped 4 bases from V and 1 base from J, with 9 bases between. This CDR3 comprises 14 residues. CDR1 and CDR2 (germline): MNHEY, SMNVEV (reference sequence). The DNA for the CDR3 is TGTGCCAGCAGTTCGGGACTTCGCACAGATACGCAGTATTTT. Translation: CASSSGLRTDTQYF.

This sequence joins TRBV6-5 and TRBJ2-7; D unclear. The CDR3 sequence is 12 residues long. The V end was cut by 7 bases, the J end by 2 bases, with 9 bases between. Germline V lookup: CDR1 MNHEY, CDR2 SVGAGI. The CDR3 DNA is TGTGCCAGCAAATCCCGAACCTACGAGCAGTACTTC. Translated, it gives CASKSRTYEQYF.

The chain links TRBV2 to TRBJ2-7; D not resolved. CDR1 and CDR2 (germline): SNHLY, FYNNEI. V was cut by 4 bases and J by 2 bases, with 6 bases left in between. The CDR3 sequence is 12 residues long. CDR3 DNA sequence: TGTGCCAGCAGTGTCAACCCCTACGAGCAGTACTTC. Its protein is CASSVNPYEQYF.

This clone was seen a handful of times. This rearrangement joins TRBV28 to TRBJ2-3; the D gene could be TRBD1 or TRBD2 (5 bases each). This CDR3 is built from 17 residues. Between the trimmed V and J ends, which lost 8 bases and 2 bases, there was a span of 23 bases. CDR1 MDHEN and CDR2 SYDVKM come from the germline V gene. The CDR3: CASSQGYGGDVTDTQYF. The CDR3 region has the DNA TGTGCCAGCTCCCAAGGGTACGGTGGGGACGTCACAGATACGCAGTATTTT.

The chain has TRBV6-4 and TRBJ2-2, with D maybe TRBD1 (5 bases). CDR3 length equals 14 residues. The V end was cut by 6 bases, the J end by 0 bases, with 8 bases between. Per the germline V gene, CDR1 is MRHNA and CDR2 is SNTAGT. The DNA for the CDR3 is TGTGCCAGCAGGGGCAGGGCGAACACCGGGGAGCTGTTTTTT. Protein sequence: CASRGRANTGELFF.

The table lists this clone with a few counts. CDR3 in DNA: TGCGCCAGCAGCTCCCGGGACAGCTATGATAACTATGGCTACACCTTC. It encodes CASSSRDSYDNYGYTF. The V call is TRBV5-1, the J call TRBJ1-2, with 7 nucleotides matching TRBD1. From germline, CDR1 is SGHRS and CDR2 YFSETQ. The CDR3 is 16 amino acids. V dropped 3 bases and J dropped 1; count of bases not matched to a gene: 9.